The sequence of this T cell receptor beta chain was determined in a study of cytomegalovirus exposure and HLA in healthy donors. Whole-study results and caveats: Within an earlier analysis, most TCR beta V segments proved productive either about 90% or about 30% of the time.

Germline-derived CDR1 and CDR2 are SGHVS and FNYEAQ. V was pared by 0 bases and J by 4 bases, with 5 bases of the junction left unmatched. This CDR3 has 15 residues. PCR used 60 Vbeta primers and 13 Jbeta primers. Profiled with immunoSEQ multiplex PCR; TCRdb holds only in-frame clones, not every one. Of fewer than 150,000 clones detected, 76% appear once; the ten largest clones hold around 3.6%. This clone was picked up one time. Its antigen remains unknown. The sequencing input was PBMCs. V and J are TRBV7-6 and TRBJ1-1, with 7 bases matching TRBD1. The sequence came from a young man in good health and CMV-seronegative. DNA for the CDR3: TGTGCCAGCAGCTTAGCCACAGGGGCGGCCACTGAAGCTTTCTTT. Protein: CASSLATGAATEAFF.